Following are 10 T cell receptor beta chains from one sample sequenced in a study of T cell repertoires in cytomegalovirus infection. TCRdb re-called the reads through MiXCR, storing one row per CDR3 protein. The sample includes tens of thousands of distinct CDR3 sequences, about 4.2% of them seen just once. Sequenced sample: PBMCs. Receptor source: a human donor in good health (CMV status not recorded). Some clones in this sample may be carry-over from other donors' samples.

This clonotype was picked up many times. The V gene is TRBV24-1, the J gene TRBJ2-1; tentative D call: TRBD2 (5 bases). The CDR3 totals 18 residues. Germline V gene sequence: CDR1 KGHDR, CDR2 SFDVKD. Trimming removed 1 base at V and 3 bases at J, with 18 bases between. The CDR3 reads CATSDFLVVGRVYNEQFF. CDR3 bases: TGTGCCACCAGTGATTTCTTAGTGGTGGGGAGAGTCTACAATGAGCAGTTCTTC.

In this sample, this clonotype turned up many times. J is TRBJ2-3 and V is TRBV19; D is unclear. The CDR3 consists of 14 residues. The germline V gene has CDR1 LNHDA and CDR2 SQIVND (reference sequence). V was shortened by 7 bases and J by 6 bases, with 17 bases between the two germline ends. The CDR3 spells CASKVPGSADTQYF. Here the CDR3 DNA reads TGTGCCAGTAAGGTTCCCGGTTCAGCGGATACGCAGTATTTT.

This clonotype has a count of ten or more. This chain joins TRBV5-4 and TRBJ2-1; no clear D gene. Looked up from germline, CDR1 is SGHNT and CDR2 is YYREEE (reference sequence). V was shortened by 2 bases and J by 9 bases, with 12 bases between the two germline ends. The length of the CDR3 is 13 residues. In DNA form, the CDR3 reads TGTGCCAGCAGCTTCCGAACCTGGAGTGAGCAGTTCTTC. It yields the protein CASSFRTWSEQFF. The whole variable domain, remainder taken from reference TRBV5-4 and TRBJ2-1, is ETGVTQSPTHLIKTRGQQVTLRCSSQSGHNTVSWYQQALGQGPQFIFQYYREEENGRGNFPPRFSGLQFPNYSSELNVNALELDDSALYLCASSFRTWSEQFFGPGTRLTVL.

This clonotype was seen at least ten times. V and J are TRBV9 and TRBJ2-1, with 7 bases aligning to TRBD1. Looked up from germline, CDR1 is SGDLS and CDR2 is YYNGEE. The junction had 5 bases not matched to a gene; V was cut back by 2 bases and J by 6 bases. This CDR3 spans 14 amino acids. The CDR3 sequence: CASSVRGPSNEQFF. DNA for the CDR3: TGTGCCAGCAGCGTGAGGGGGCCGAGCAATGAGCAGTTCTTC.

This clonotype has at least ten counts. The chain carries TRBV20-1 and TRBJ1-3; D not resolved. Germline CDR1 DFQATT, CDR2 SNEGSKA (reference sequence). CDR3 length: 11 residues. The V end was cut by 2 bases, the J end by 2 bases, with 1 base between. CDR3 DNA: TGCAGTGCTAGAACTGGAAACACCATATATTTT. It specifies CSARTGNTIYF.

This clonotype was detected many times. The chain has TRBV11-1 and TRBJ2-1; 9 positions agree with TRBD1. The length of the CDR3 is 16 residues. V was clipped by 5 bases and J by 6 bases; unmatched bases: 11. In germline, CDR1 is SGHAT, CDR2 FQDESV (reference sequence). Here the CDR3 DNA reads TGTGCCAGCAGCCTGCCCCGGGACAGGGTGACCAATGAGCAGTTCTTC. It is translated as CASSLPRDRVTNEQFF.

This clonotype was found many times. The chain uses TRBV7-2 and TRBJ1-5, with TRBD1 matching 9 bases. There are 15 residues in the CDR3. Germline assignment: CDR1 SGHTA and CDR2 FQGNSA. Germline trimming cut 5 bases from V and 6 bases from J; bases unmatched to any gene: 8. CDR3 protein: CASSPDRDRVQPQHF. CDR3 nucleotide sequence: TGTGCCAGCAGCCCTGACCGGGACAGGGTTCAGCCCCAGCATTTT.

This clonotype was observed many times. V gene TRBV5-1 combines with J gene TRBJ2-7; 7 bases agree with TRBD1. This CDR3 is built from 13 residues. Losses at the gene ends were 7 bases for V and 5 bases for J; bases not matched to a gene: 9. Germline V gene sequence: CDR1 SGHRS, CDR2 YFSETQ. The CDR3: CASSLKQGNEQYF. CDR3 DNA sequence: TGCGCCAGCTCCCTTAAACAGGGGAACGAGCAGTACTTC.

A few counts support this clonotype. The genes are TRBV20-1 and TRBJ2-1, with a weak D call TRBD2 (5 bases). Per the germline V gene, CDR1 is DFQATT and CDR2 is SNEGSKA (reference sequence). V lost 5 bases to trimming and J lost 1 base, with 9 bases between them. The CDR3 loop spans 13 amino acids. CDR3 region: CSAPGSSYNEQFF. The CDR3 DNA reads as TGCAGTGCTCCGGGATCTTCCTACAATGAGCAGTTCTTC.

This clonotype was observed a few times. The chain uses TRBV7-2 and TRBJ2-5; 9 bases align to TRBD2. This CDR3 has 17 amino acids. Germline V gives CDR1 SGHTA, CDR2 FQGNSA. V gave up 4 bases and J gave up 5 bases; unmatched junction bases: 14. CDR3 sequence: CASSWLRGGGGRETQYF. As DNA, the CDR3 is TGTGCCAGCAGCTGGCTACGCGGGGGGGGGGGTCGGGAGACCCAGTACTTC.